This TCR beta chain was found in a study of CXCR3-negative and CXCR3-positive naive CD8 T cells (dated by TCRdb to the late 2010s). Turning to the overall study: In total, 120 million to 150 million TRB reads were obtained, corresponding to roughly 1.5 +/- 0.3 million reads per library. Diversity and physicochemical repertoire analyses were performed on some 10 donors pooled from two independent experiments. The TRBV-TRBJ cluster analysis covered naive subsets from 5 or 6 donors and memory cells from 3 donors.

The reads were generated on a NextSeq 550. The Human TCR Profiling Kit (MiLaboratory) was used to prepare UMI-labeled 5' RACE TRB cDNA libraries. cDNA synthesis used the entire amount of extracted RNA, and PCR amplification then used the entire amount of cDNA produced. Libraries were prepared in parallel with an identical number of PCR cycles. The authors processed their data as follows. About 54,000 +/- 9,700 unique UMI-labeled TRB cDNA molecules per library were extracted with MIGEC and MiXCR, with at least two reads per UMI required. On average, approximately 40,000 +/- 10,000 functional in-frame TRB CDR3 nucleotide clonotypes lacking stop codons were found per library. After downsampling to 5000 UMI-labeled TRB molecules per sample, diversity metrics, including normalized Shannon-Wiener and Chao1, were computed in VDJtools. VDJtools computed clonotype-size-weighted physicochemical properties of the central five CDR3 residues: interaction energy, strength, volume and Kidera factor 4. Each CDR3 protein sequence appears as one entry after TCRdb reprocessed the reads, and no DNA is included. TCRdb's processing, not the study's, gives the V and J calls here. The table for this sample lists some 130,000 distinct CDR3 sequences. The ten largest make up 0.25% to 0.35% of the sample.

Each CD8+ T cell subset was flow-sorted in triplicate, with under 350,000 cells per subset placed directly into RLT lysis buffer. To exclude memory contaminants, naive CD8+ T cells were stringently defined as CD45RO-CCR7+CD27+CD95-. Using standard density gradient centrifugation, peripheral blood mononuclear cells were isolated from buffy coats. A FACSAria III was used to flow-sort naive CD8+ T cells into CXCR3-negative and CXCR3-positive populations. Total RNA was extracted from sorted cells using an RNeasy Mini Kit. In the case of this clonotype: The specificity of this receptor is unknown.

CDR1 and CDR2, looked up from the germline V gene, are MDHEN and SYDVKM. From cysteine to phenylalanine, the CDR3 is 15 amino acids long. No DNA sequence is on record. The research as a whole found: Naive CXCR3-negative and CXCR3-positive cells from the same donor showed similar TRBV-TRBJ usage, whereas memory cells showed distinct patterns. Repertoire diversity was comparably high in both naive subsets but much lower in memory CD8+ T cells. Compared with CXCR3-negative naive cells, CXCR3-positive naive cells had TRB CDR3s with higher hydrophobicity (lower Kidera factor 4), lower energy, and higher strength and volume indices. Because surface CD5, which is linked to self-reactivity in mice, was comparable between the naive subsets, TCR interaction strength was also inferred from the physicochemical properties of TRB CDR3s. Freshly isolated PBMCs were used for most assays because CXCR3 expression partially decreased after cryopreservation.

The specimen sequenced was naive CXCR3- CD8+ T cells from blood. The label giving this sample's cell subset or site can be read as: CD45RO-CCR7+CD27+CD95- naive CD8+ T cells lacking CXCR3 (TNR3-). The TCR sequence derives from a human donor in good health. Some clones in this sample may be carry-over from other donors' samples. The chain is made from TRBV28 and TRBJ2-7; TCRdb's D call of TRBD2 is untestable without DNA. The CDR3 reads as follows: CASSFWVAGAYEQYF. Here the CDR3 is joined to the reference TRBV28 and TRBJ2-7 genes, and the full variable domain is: DVKVTQSSRYLVKRTGEKVFLECVQDMDHENMFWYRQDPGLGLRLIYFSYDVKMKEKGDIPEGYSVSREKKERFSLILESASTNQTSMYLCASSFWVAGAYEQYFGPGTRLTVT.